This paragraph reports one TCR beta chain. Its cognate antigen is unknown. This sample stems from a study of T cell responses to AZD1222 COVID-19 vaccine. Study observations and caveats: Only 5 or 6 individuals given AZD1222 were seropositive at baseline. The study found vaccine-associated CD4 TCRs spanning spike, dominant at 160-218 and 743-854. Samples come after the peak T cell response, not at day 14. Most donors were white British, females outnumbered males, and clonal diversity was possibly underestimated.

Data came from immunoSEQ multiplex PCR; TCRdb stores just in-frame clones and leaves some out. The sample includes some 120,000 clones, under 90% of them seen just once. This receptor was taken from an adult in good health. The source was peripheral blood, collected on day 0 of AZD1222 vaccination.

CDR3 region: CATSRDSRGTNEKLFF. For the CDR3, the DNA is TGTGCCACCAGCAGAGATTCACGGGGAACTAATGAAAAACTGTTTTTT. The chain joins TRBV15 to TRBJ1-4; D is undetermined. Deletions cut 0 bases from V and 1 base from J, with 9 bases between. CDR3 size: 16 residues. The germline V gene encodes CDR1 LNHNV and CDR2 YYDKDF (reference sequence).